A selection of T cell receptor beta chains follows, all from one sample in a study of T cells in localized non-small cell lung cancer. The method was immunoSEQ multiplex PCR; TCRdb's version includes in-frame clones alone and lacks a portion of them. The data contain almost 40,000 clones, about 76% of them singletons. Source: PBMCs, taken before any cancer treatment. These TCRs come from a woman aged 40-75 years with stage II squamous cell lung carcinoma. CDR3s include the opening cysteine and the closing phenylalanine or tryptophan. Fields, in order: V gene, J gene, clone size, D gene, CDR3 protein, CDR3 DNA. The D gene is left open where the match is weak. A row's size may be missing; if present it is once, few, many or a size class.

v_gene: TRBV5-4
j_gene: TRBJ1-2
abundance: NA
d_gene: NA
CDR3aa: CASSPGTGYGYTF
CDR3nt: TGTGCCAGCAGCCCTGGGACGGGATATGGCTACACCTTC

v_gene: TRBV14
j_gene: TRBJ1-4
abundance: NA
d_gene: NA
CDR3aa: CASSPYATNEKLFF
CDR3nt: TGTGCCAGCAGTCCCTACGCAACTAATGAAAAACTGTTTTTT

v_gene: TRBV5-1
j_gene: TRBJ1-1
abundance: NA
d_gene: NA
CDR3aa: CASSSGNTEAFF
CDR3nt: TGCGCCAGCAGCTCAGGGAACACTGAAGCTTTCTTT

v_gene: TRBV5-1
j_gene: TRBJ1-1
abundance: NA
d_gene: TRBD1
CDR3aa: CASSPDRDEAFF
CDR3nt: TGCGCCAGCAGCCCGGACAGGGATGAAGCTTTCTTT

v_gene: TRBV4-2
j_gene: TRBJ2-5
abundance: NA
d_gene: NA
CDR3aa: CASSQQQTAQETQYF
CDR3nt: TGTGCCAGCAGCCAACAGCAAACAGCTCAAGAGACCCAGTACTTC

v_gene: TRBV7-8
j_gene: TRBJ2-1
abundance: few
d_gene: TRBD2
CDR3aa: CASSRGTSGVLTNEQFF
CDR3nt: TGTGCCAGCAGTCGTGGGACTAGCGGGGTCCTGACTAATGAGCAGTTCTTC

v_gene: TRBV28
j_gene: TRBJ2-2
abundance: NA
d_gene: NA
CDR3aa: CASSAGTKIITGELFF
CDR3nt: TGTGCCAGCAGTGCCGGGACAAAGATTATCACCGGGGAGCTGTTTTTT

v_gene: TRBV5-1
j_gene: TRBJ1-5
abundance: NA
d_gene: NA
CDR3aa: CASRSSPNQPQHF
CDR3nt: TGCGCCAGCAGGTCAAGTCCCAATCAGCCCCAGCATTTT

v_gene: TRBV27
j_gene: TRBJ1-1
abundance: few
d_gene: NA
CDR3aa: CASSFSQGGTEAFF
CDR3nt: TGTGCCAGCAGTTTTAGCCAGGGAGGCACTGAAGCTTTCTTT

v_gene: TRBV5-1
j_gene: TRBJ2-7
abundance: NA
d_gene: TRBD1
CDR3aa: CASSSGQGPDEQYF
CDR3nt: TGCGCCAGCAGTTCCGGACAGGGCCCCGACGAGCAGTACTTC

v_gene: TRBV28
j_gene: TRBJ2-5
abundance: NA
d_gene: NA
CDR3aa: CASSLIQETQYF
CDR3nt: TGTGCCAGCAGTTTGATCCAAGAGACCCAGTACTTC

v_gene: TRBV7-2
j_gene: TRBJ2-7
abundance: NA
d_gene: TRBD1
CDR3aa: CASSLLGQGAYEQYF
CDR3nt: TGTGCCAGCAGCTTGCTCGGACAGGGGGCCTACGAGCAGTACTTC

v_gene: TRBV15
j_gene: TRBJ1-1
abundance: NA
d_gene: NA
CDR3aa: CATSRGQYTEAFF
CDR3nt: TGTGCCACCAGCAGAGGACAGTACACTGAAGCTTTCTTT

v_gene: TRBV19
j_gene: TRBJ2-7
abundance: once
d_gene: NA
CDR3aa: CASSRNLDGYEQYF
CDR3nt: TGTGCCAGTAGTCGAAACCTGGACGGCTACGAGCAGTACTTC

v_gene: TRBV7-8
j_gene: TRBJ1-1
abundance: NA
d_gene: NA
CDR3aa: CASSIQFNTEAFF
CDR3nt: TGTGCCAGCAGCATACAGTTTAACACTGAAGCTTTCTTT

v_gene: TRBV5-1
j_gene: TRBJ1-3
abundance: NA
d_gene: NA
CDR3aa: CASSLVQGGNTIYF
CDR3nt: TGCGCCAGCAGCTTGGTCCAGGGGGGAAACACCATATATTTT